This T cell receptor beta chain was sequenced in a study of blood T cell repertoires in COVID-19. Study in general: The analysed material was cDNA or gDNA that came from T cells, B-cell-depleted T cells, or PBMCs.

The data were produced by immunoSEQ multiplex PCR, yet TCRdb's version contains in-frame clones alone and is incomplete. The repertoire holds under 350,000 clones, with about 88% as singletons. The receptor was isolated from a man in his 60s who had recovered from COVID-19. The sequenced sample consisted of PBMCs or T cells enriched from blood (not recorded which).

The CDR3 region is CASKPPGANVLTF. The CDR3 nucleotides read TGTGCCAGCAAGCCACCTGGGGCCAACGTCCTGACTTTC. The V call is TRBV6-5, the J call TRBJ2-6; D uncertain. This CDR3 contains 13 residues. The germline V and J ends were trimmed by 7 bases and 2 bases, with 6 bases remaining between them. Germline CDR1 reads MNHEY; CDR2 reads SVGAGI.